This is a list of T cell receptor beta chains from one sample in a study of blood T cell repertoires in COVID-19. The table came from immunoSEQ multiplex PCR; TCRdb's copy has only in-frame clones and leaves some out. The table lists 150,000 to 200,000 clones, roughly 83% of them singletons. The sample comprised peripheral blood. The receptors shown here come from a woman aged 40 to 49 with COVID-19, enrolled during active disease. Both conserved end residues are part of each CDR3. D genes are given only for firm matches. Only some rows state a clone size, as once, few, many or a class for expanded clones.

J: TRBJ1-2
V: TRBV5-1
D: .
size: many
length: 15
DNA: TGCGCCAGCAGCTTGGCCGAACAGACCGTACATGGCTACACCTTC
CDR3: CASSLAEQTVHGYTF

J: TRBJ1-1
V: TRBV28
D: .
size: .
length: 13
DNA: TGTGCCAGCAGTATACAGGGTGGGACTGAAGCTTTCTTT
CDR3: CASSIQGGTEAFF

J: TRBJ1-3
V: TRBV7-2
D: .
size: .
length: 15
DNA: TGTGCCAGCAGCCAACAGGTAGCCTCTGGAAACACCATATATTTT
CDR3: CASSQQVASGNTIYF

J: TRBJ1-1
V: TRBV18
D: .
size: .
length: 13
DNA: TGTGCCAGCTCCCTTAACGGGTACACTGAAGCTTTCTTT
CDR3: CASSLNGYTEAFF

J: TRBJ2-7
V: TRBV3-1/TRBV3-2
D: TRBD2
size: .
length: 13
DNA: TGTGCCAGCGCCGGGACTAGCGCTTTCGAGCAGTACTTC
CDR3: CASAGTSAFEQYF

J: TRBJ2-7
V: TRBV5-1
D: .
size: .
length: 16
DNA: TGCGCCAGCAGCTTATACTTCGACAGGGAGGCCTACGAGCAGTACTTC
CDR3: CASSLYFDREAYEQYF

J: TRBJ1-1
V: TRBV18
D: .
size: .
length: 13
DNA: TGTGCCAGCTCACCAGGGGAGGACACTGAAGCTTTCTTT
CDR3: CASSPGEDTEAFF

J: TRBJ2-2
V: TRBV5-1
D: .
size: .
length: 16
DNA: TGCGCCAGCAGCTCTACAGGTACCCCGGAAGCGGGCGAGCTGTTTTTT
CDR3: CASSSTGTPEAGELFF

J: TRBJ1-4
V: TRBV7-2
D: TRBD1
size: .
length: 15
DNA: TGTGCCAGCAGCTTAGACAGGGGGGAGAATGAAAAACTGTTTTTT
CDR3: CASSLDRGENEKLFF

J: TRBJ2-2
V: TRBV3-1/TRBV3-2
D: .
size: .
length: 14
DNA: TGTGCCAGCAGCCAACTAGGATGGACCGGGGAGCTGTTTTTT
CDR3: CASSQLGWTGELFF

J: TRBJ2-2
V: TRBV6-6
D: .
size: .
length: 14
DNA: TGTGCCAGCAGTTACGGACTTGGTTCCGGGGAGCTGTTTTTT
CDR3: CASSYGLGSGELFF

J: TRBJ1-4
V: TRBV4-1
D: .
size: .
length: 16
DNA: TGCGCCAGCAGCCAGTCTATCACAGTGAGTCATGAAAAACTGTTTTTT
CDR3: CASSQSITVSHEKLFF